This entry concerns a single T cell receptor beta chain. The antigen is undetermined. This sample was included in a study of blood T cells in healthy people across ages. Findings of the study overall: While age rose, TCR beta diversity per million T cells dropped in a roughly linear way. Greater diversity and more naive CD4+ cells were seen in long-lived donors than in aged donors.

V shed 0 bases and J shed 6 bases, with 18 bases lying between them. The CDR3 contains 17 residues. CDR1 LGHNA and CDR2 YNFKEQ come from the germline V gene. Per sample, a minimum of 6 million PBMCs were isolated. A second PCR of roughly 6 to 12 cycles used a sample-barcoded 5' primer and a J-beta primer mix. A tag from a template-switch adaptor with 12 random nucleotides marked each cDNA molecule. One entry per CDR3 protein results from TCRdb running MiXCR on the 5' RACE reads. This table holds approximately 900,000 distinct CDR3 sequences, roughly 43% found once. The chain joins TRBV4-2 to TRBJ2-1; no firm D call. Material: blood. This TCR was recovered from a young man in good health. The CDR3 DNA reads TGTGCCAGCAGCCAAGATATCGGGTCAGGAAGGCCCAATGAGCAGTTCTTC. It codes for CASSQDIGSGRPNEQFF.